These T cell receptor beta chains were read from a single sample in a study of blood T cell repertoires in COVID-19. The method was immunoSEQ multiplex PCR; TCRdb's version includes in-frame clones alone and lacks a portion of them. Found here are roughly 250,000 clones, around 91% of them singletons; the top ten hold over 2%. Input material: PBMCs or T cells enriched from blood (not recorded which). Receptor source: a woman under 30 who had recovered from COVID-19. Both conserved end residues are part of each CDR3. D genes are given only for firm matches. Clone sizes are given selectively: once, few, many, or a class where the clone is expanded.

J gene: TRBJ2-3
clone size: once
V gene: TRBV14
D gene: TRBD2
CDR3 protein: CASSLGLAGYSTDTQYF
CDR3 DNA: TGTGCCAGCAGCCTGGGACTAGCGGGGTACAGCACAGATACGCAGTATTTT

J gene: TRBJ1-2
clone size: -
V gene: TRBV6-5
D gene: TRBD1
CDR3 protein: CASSYRGRKRGYTF
CDR3 DNA: TGTGCCAGCAGTTACAGGGGGCGAAAGAGAGGCTACACCTTC

J gene: TRBJ1-1
clone size: few
V gene: TRBV5-1
D gene: -
CDR3 protein: CASSLKQSNTEAFF
CDR3 DNA: TGCGCCAGCAGCTTAAAACAGTCGAACACTGAAGCTTTCTTT

J gene: TRBJ2-3
clone size: -
V gene: TRBV2
D gene: TRBD2
CDR3 protein: CASSAGTGLAGGLTDTQYF
CDR3 DNA: TGTGCCAGTAGTGCCGGGACAGGACTAGCGGGGGGCCTAACAGATACGCAGTATTTT

J gene: TRBJ1-1
clone size: -
V gene: TRBV7-9
D gene: -
CDR3 protein: CASTGGTEAFF
CDR3 DNA: TGTGCCAGCACCGGGGGGACTGAAGCTTTCTTT

J gene: TRBJ2-1
clone size: -
V gene: TRBV5-1
D gene: TRBD2
CDR3 protein: CASSLGTSGVLLDEQFF
CDR3 DNA: TGCGCCAGCAGCTTGGGGACTAGCGGGGTTCTTTTGGATGAGCAGTTCTTC

J gene: TRBJ2-5
clone size: -
V gene: TRBV24-1
D gene: TRBD2
CDR3 protein: CATSGLAGGQQETQYF
CDR3 DNA: TGTGCCACCAGTGGGCTAGCGGGGGGCCAGCAAGAGACCCAGTACTTC

J gene: TRBJ1-1
clone size: -
V gene: TRBV19
D gene: -
CDR3 protein: CASRMDSEAFF
CDR3 DNA: TGTGCCAGTAGGATGGACAGTGAAGCTTTCTTT

J gene: TRBJ2-3
clone size: -
V gene: TRBV2
D gene: TRBD1
CDR3 protein: CASSVGQPNTDTQYF
CDR3 DNA: TGTGCCAGCAGTGTGGGACAGCCAAACACAGATACGCAGTATTTT

J gene: TRBJ2-7
clone size: few
V gene: TRBV21-1
D gene: -
CDR3 protein: CASSKEWWTGWVGEQYF
CDR3 DNA: TGTGCCAGCAGCAAAGAATGGTGGACAGGGTGGGTGGGCGAGCAGTACTTC

J gene: TRBJ1-6
clone size: few
V gene: TRBV2
D gene: -
CDR3 protein: CASSVQDNSPLHF
CDR3 DNA: TGTGCCAGCAGTGTACAGGATAATTCACCCCTCCACTTT

J gene: TRBJ1-2
clone size: -
V gene: TRBV18
D gene: TRBD1
CDR3 protein: CASSQPGQGENGYTF
CDR3 DNA: TGTGCCAGCTCACAACCGGGACAGGGTGAGAATGGCTACACCTTC

J gene: TRBJ1-6
clone size: -
V gene: TRBV28
D gene: TRBD1
CDR3 protein: CASSTRQGAYSPLHF
CDR3 DNA: TGTGCCAGCAGTACGCGACAGGGGGCATATTCACCCCTCCACTTT

J gene: TRBJ2-1
clone size: -
V gene: TRBV2
D gene: -
CDR3 protein: CASSEAPRGPFDEQFF
CDR3 DNA: TGTGCCAGCAGTGAGGCGCCCCGAGGTCCTTTCGATGAGCAGTTCTTC

J gene: TRBJ1-3
clone size: -
V gene: TRBV30
D gene: TRBD1
CDR3 protein: CAFAGTGVSGNTIYF
CDR3 DNA: TGTGCCTTCGCCGGGACAGGGGTCTCTGGAAACACCATATATTTT

J gene: TRBJ2-2
clone size: once
V gene: TRBV23-1
D gene: -
CDR3 protein: CASSQNPGPGDTGELFF
CDR3 DNA: TGCGCCAGCAGTCAAAATCCAGGGCCAGGTGACACCGGGGAGCTGTTTTTT

J gene: TRBJ1-2
clone size: -
V gene: TRBV29-1
D gene: TRBD1
CDR3 protein: CSVPGDRDYGYTF
CDR3 DNA: TGCAGCGTCCCAGGGGACAGGGACTATGGCTACACCTTC

J gene: TRBJ1-2
clone size: -
V gene: TRBV5-8
D gene: TRBD1
CDR3 protein: CASSFMGQGPGYTF
CDR3 DNA: TGTGCCAGCAGCTTTATGGGACAGGGACCGGGCTACACCTTC

J gene: TRBJ2-3
clone size: -
V gene: TRBV4-1
D gene: -
CDR3 protein: CASSQDGDSRGLTDTQYF
CDR3 DNA: TGCGCCAGCAGCCAAGATGGGGATAGCAGGGGATTAACAGATACGCAGTATTTT

J gene: TRBJ1-4
clone size: -
V gene: TRBV5-1
D gene: TRBD1
CDR3 protein: CASSYTGQSNEKLFF
CDR3 DNA: TGCGCCAGCAGCTACACGGGACAGTCTAATGAAAAACTGTTTTTT

J gene: TRBJ2-3
clone size: -
V gene: TRBV9
D gene: TRBD2
CDR3 protein: CASSVSGGVTDTQYF
CDR3 DNA: TGTGCCAGCAGCGTAAGCGGGGGGGTCACAGATACGCAGTATTTT

J gene: TRBJ2-1
clone size: -
V gene: TRBV2
D gene: TRBD2
CDR3 protein: CASSPLAGDYNEQFF
CDR3 DNA: TGTGCCAGCAGTCCACTAGCGGGGGATTACAATGAGCAGTTCTTC

J gene: TRBJ1-1
clone size: -
V gene: TRBV5-6
D gene: -
CDR3 protein: CASSLPVLRTEDSLKVFF
CDR3 DNA: TGTGCCAGCAGCTTGCCCGTACTGAGGACAGAAGACAGTTTGAAGGTTTTCTTT

J gene: TRBJ1-2
clone size: -
V gene: TRBV15
D gene: -
CDR3 protein: CATSPHRVYGYTF
CDR3 DNA: TGTGCCACCAGCCCACACAGGGTCTATGGCTACACCTTC

J gene: TRBJ1-2
clone size: -
V gene: TRBV20-1
D gene: -
CDR3 protein: CSARAPFGYTF
CDR3 DNA: TGCAGTGCTAGAGCCCCCTTTGGCTACACCTTC

J gene: TRBJ2-7
clone size: once
V gene: TRBV27
D gene: -
CDR3 protein: CASSLPGESKHEQYF
CDR3 DNA: TGTGCCAGCAGTTTACCCGGGGAGTCGAAGCACGAGCAGTACTTC

J gene: TRBJ2-7
clone size: once
V gene: TRBV9
D gene: -
CDR3 protein: CASSGRQSYEQYF
CDR3 DNA: TGTGCCAGCAGCGGCCGACAGAGCTACGAGCAGTACTTC

J gene: TRBJ1-2
clone size: -
V gene: TRBV4-1
D gene: -
CDR3 protein: CASSRRDYGYTF
CDR3 DNA: TGCGCCAGCAGCCGGAGAGACTATGGCTACACCTTC

J gene: TRBJ2-2
clone size: -
V gene: TRBV7-3
D gene: TRBD2
CDR3 protein: CASSSGLAYTGELFF
CDR3 DNA: TGTGCCAGCAGTTCAGGACTAGCCTACACCGGGGAGCTGTTTTTT

J gene: TRBJ1-1
clone size: -
V gene: TRBV4-1
D gene: -
CDR3 protein: CASSHPTGEAFF
CDR3 DNA: TGCGCCAGCAGCCACCCGACAGGTGAAGCTTTCTTT

J gene: TRBJ1-1
clone size: -
V gene: TRBV5-1
D gene: TRBD1
CDR3 protein: CASSARQGVKHTEAFF
CDR3 DNA: TGCGCCAGCAGCGCCCGACAGGGGGTGAAGCACACTGAAGCTTTCTTT